A single sample gave rise to the 26 T cell receptor beta chains below, sequenced in a study of T cells in Graves' hyperthyroidism and ophthalmopathy. Amplification of TCR beta CDR3 regions was performed using RNA transcripts as template. HTBI primers were employed in a first-round RT-PCR of the TCR CDR3. TCRdb fed the multiplex PCR reads into MiXCR, producing one record per CDR3 protein. The sample shows around 600,000 distinct CDR3 sequences, more than 12% of them seen only once. The sequenced sample consisted of blood. The receptor set was obtained from a woman between 50 and 59 years old with Graves' ophthalmopathy.

This clonotype was picked up a small number of times. This rearrangement joins TRBV5-1 to TRBJ2-5; perhaps TRBD1 as D (6 bases). CDR3 length: 15 residues. V lost 4 bases to trimming and J lost 1 base, with 14 bases between them. Germline-derived CDR1 and CDR2 are SGHRS and YFSETQ. In nucleotides, the CDR3 is TGCGCCAGCAGCGAGTCAGTGGGGGCCCAAGAGACCCAGTACTTC. Amino acid sequence: CASSESVGAQETQYF.

A few counts support this clonotype. The gene calls are TRBV3-1 and TRBJ2-5; 10 bases agree with TRBD2. Germline V gene data show CDR1 as LGHDT and CDR2 as YNNKEL (reference sequence). J lost 13 bases, V lost 2 bases, and 7 bases had no gene match. The CDR3 totals 13 residues. The CDR3 nucleotides are TGTGCCAGCAGCCAAACTCTAGCGGGAGTTATGTACTTC. Translation gives CASSQTLAGVMYF.

This clonotype was observed at least ten times. This chain connects TRBV20-1 to TRBJ2-5, with TRBD1 matching 11 bases. V lost 6 bases and J lost 5; bases outside the gene matches: 5. The length of the CDR3 is 13 residues. Germline V gene lookup returns CDR1 DFQATT and CDR2 SNEGSKA (reference sequence). The CDR3 DNA sequence: TGCAGTGCACGGACAGGGGGCCTGGAGACCCAGTACTTC. It yields the protein CSARTGGLETQYF.

This clonotype was found many times. The chain has TRBV6-2 or TRBV6-3 and TRBJ2-1; D may be TRBD1 (6 bases). CDR3 length equals 16 residues. CDR1 is MNHEY, CDR2 SVGEGT, per germline. Trimming cost V 7 bases and J 7 bases, with 23 bases left between them. CDR3 region: CASTFRGRGWSNEQFF. CDR3 coding DNA: TGTGCCAGCACTTTCCGGGGAAGGGGGTGGAGTAATGAGCAGTTCTTC.

This clonotype was picked up many times. This chain connects TRBV20-1 to TRBJ2-1, with D possibly being TRBD1 (5 bases). Germline V gives CDR1 DFQATT, CDR2 SNEGSKA (reference sequence). Trimming pared 3 bases from V and 3 bases from J, leaving 12 bases between. CDR3 length: 14 residues. The CDR3 here is CSARGQGFYNEQFF. The CDR3 DNA reads TGCAGTGCTAGGGGGCAGGGTTTCTACAATGAGCAGTTCTTC.

This clonotype was recorded many times. The chain employs TRBV7-9 and TRBJ2-1, with D uncertain. From germline, CDR1 is SEHNR and CDR2 FQNEAQ (reference sequence). The CDR3 is 14 residues long. V lost 4 bases and J lost 5, with 12 bases in between. The CDR3 DNA follows: TGTGCCAGCAGCTCCGAGCTGGACCACAATGAGCAGTTCTTC. Encoded protein: CASSSELDHNEQFF.

Only a few counts were recorded for this clonotype. V gene TRBV6-5 combines with J gene TRBJ2-5; D remains unclear. CDR3 length: 15 residues. The V gene lost 2 bases and the J gene lost 7 bases, with 17 bases spanning the gap. Germline V gene lookup returns CDR1 MNHEY and CDR2 SVGAGI. The CDR3 sequence is CASSYRVRTVTTQYF. As DNA, the CDR3 is TGTGCCAGCAGTTACAGGGTCAGGACGGTCACGACCCAGTACTTC.

The J gene is TRBJ2-2, the V gene TRBV6-1; no reliable D call. The CDR3 consists of 11 residues. V lost 9 bases, J lost 2 bases, and 4 bases lay in between. Germline V gene data show CDR1 as MNHNS and CDR2 as SASEGT. The CDR3 bases are TGTGCCAGTTGTAACACCGGGGAGCTGTTTTTT. As protein: CASCNTGELFF.

Ten or more counts support this clonotype. In DNA, the CDR3 is TGTGCCAGCAGTTTGGGGGGCGCAGGGGAAAAACTGTTTTTT. Encoded protein: CASSLGGAGEKLFF. The rearrangement uses TRBV28 and TRBJ1-4; D may be TRBD1 (6 bases). V lost 3 bases, J lost 8 bases, and 13 bases lay in between. CDR3 size: 14 residues. The germline V gene encodes CDR1 MDHEN and CDR2 SYDVKM.

This clonotype has a count of ten or more. CDR3 sequence: CASSPSRVLGSNEQFF. CDR3 DNA: TGTGCCAGCAGTCCCAGCAGGGTTCTAGGGAGCAATGAGCAGTTCTTC. The V gene is TRBV12-3 or TRBV12-4, the J gene TRBJ2-1; D may be TRBD1 or TRBD2 (5 bases each). Trimming cost V 5 bases and J 6 bases, with 20 bases left between them. This CDR3 comprises 16 residues.

This clonotype was recorded many times. The V call is TRBV29-1, the J call TRBJ2-3; 12 bases are a match to TRBD2. Germline V gene data show CDR1 as SQVTM and CDR2 as ANQGSEA. The CDR3 consists of 14 residues. V dropped 3 bases and J dropped 4; count of bases not matched to a gene: 2. Here the CDR3 reads CSVEGTSGSDTQYF. The CDR3, as DNA: TGCAGCGTTGAGGGGACTAGCGGGTCAGATACGCAGTATTTT.

This rearrangement joins TRBV5-1 to TRBJ2-1; D is undetermined. Germline CDR1 and CDR2: SGHRS and YFSETQ. This CDR3 contains 15 residues. The V end lost 3 bases, the J end lost 6 bases, and 16 bases lay between the germline ends. Here the CDR3 DNA reads TGCGCCAGCAGCTCCGTATTAAGGCTCGGCAATGAGCAGTTCTTC. Translated, it gives CASSSVLRLGNEQFF.

This clonotype was detected ten times or more. This chain uses TRBV7-6 with TRBJ1-3; maybe TRBD1 (6 bases). Trimming removed 0 bases from V and 0 bases from J, with 9 bases in between. There are 16 residues in the CDR3. Germline V gene lookup returns CDR1 SGHVS and CDR2 FNYEAQ. The CDR3 region has the DNA TGTGCCAGCAGCTTAGCGGGGGGCCCCTCTGGAAACACCATATATTTT. Amino acids: CASSLAGGPSGNTIYF.

At least ten counts were recorded for this clonotype. The CDR3 reads CASSSVPVEQYF. The CDR3 bases are TGTGCCAGCAGTTCGGTCCCCGTTGAGCAGTACTTC. V usage is TRBV12-3 or TRBV12-4 and J usage is TRBJ2-7; no definite D call. The CDR3 contains 12 residues. V lost 4 bases and J 7 bases, leaving 11 bases between the germline ends.

This clonotype has at least ten counts. J is TRBJ1-1 and V is TRBV19; weak D call: TRBD1 (6 bases). Per germline, CDR1 LNHDA and CDR2 SQIVND (reference sequence). The CDR3 has 14 amino acids. Between the trimmed V and J ends, which lost 5 bases and 8 bases, there was a span of 18 bases. This CDR3 reads CASSLLIQGPEAFF. In DNA form, the CDR3 reads TGTGCCAGTAGTCTCCTGATTCAGGGGCCCGAAGCTTTCTTT.

This clonotype was picked up many times. V and J are TRBV20-1 and TRBJ2-3; possibly TRBD2 for D (5 bases). The V gene lost 5 bases and the J gene lost 5 bases, with 20 bases spanning the gap. Germline-derived CDR1 and CDR2 are DFQATT and SNEGSKA (reference sequence). The CDR3 runs 15 residues. CDR3 loop: CSARRSGLAGDTQYF. CDR3 nucleotide sequence: TGCAGTGCTCGACGGTCGGGTCTAGCAGGAGATACGCAGTATTTT.

A few counts support this clonotype. V is TRBV29-1 and J is TRBJ2-6; D may be TRBD2 (6 bases). The V gene's germline CDR1 is SQVTM and CDR2 ANQGSEA. The CDR3 totals 15 residues. V lost 4 bases and J lost 4, with 14 bases in between. The CDR3 DNA sequence: TGCAGCGTTGGGGTAGGGGCGGGAGGGGCCAACGTCCTGACTTTC. It codes for CSVGVGAGGANVLTF.

Comment on this clonotype: Being one base from a much bigger clone, this may be a read error. The gene calls are TRBV28 and TRBJ2-3; TRBD2 matches at 11 bases. The CDR3 spans 14 residues. Germline V gene sequence: CDR1 MDHEN, CDR2 SYDVKM. The CDR3 coding sequence is TGTGCCAGCGGGGGGACTAGCGGTACAGATGCGCAGTATTTT. It translates to CASGGTSGTDAQYF.

This chain uses TRBV3-2 with TRBJ2-7; the table gives TRBD1 as D, unverified against the DNA. TRBV3-2 is listed as a pseudogene. This CDR3 spans 15 amino acids. The CDR3 nucleotides are TGTGCCAGCAACCAAGATTGGACAGATTCCTACGAGCAGTACTTC. It codes for CASNQDWTDSYEQYF.

The V gene is TRBV20-1, the J gene TRBJ1-5; no firm D call. CDR1 and CDR2 from the germline V gene are DFQATT and SNEGSKA (reference sequence). With 7 bases removed from V and 3 bases from J, the gap between germline ends came to 13 bases. This CDR3 is built from 13 residues. CDR3 region: CSVNQEHNQPQHF. The CDR3 bases are TGCAGTGTAAATCAGGAGCACAATCAGCCCCAGCATTTT.

Ten or more counts support this clonotype. The V call is TRBV18, the J call TRBJ1-1; D is uncertain. The CDR3 is 13 amino acids. V shed 6 bases and J shed 1 base, with 9 bases lying between them. Germline V gene lookup returns CDR1 KGHSH and CDR2 LQKENI. CDR3 sequence (DNA): TGTGCCAGCTCTCCGGACGAGAACACTGAAGCTTTCTTT. This gives the protein CASSPDENTEAFF.

This clonotype was seen at least ten times. The chain combines TRBV7-2 with TRBJ2-1; tentatively, D is TRBD2 (6 bases). The germline V gene encodes CDR1 SGHTA and CDR2 FQGNSA. V was cut by 1 base and J by 7 bases, with 14 bases left in between. CDR3 size: 15 residues. In nucleotides, the CDR3 is TGTGCCAGCAGCTTAGTGCAGGGAGGTTGGAATGAGCAGTTCTTC. Protein: CASSLVQGGWNEQFF.

For the CDR3, the DNA is TGTGCCAGCAGCTTGGACAGGAACAGCGAGCAGTACTTC. It codes for CASSLDRNSEQYF. V gene TRBV7-3 combines with J gene TRBJ2-7; 7 bases map to TRBD1. V was clipped by 3 bases and J by 6 bases; unmatched bases: 5. From germline, CDR1 is SGHTA and CDR2 FQGTGA. CDR3 length: 13 amino acids.

In this sample, this clonotype turned up many times. The V gene is TRBV20-1, the J gene TRBJ1-2; D is ambiguous. The CDR3 loop spans 13 amino acids. The germline V gene encodes CDR1 DFQATT and CDR2 SNEGSKA (reference sequence). Trimming removed 1 base at V and 7 bases at J, with 13 bases between. CDR3 protein: CSARGPSEGGYTF. The CDR3 DNA sequence: TGCAGTGCTAGAGGACCCAGCGAGGGTGGCTACACCTTC.

This clonotype showed up just a few times. This chain links TRBV5-6 with TRBJ1-3; TRBD1 agrees at 7 bases. Looked up from germline, CDR1 is SGHDT and CDR2 is YYEEEE. V trimming: 0 bases; J trimming: 1 base; junction bases outside the gene matches: 4. This CDR3 has 16 amino acids. The CDR3 DNA follows: TGTGCCAGCAGCTTGGGACAGGGTTTATCTGGAAACACCATATATTTT. This encodes CASSLGQGLSGNTIYF.

This clonotype was detected ten times or more. The rearrangement joins TRBV2 to TRBJ2-3; the match to TRBD2 covers 14 bases. V gave up 6 bases and J gave up 1 base; unmatched junction bases: 3. CDR1 is SNHLY, CDR2 FYNNEI, per germline. This CDR3 is 16 amino acids long. The CDR3 sequence is CASRGLAGAGTDTQYF. The CDR3 DNA reads as TGTGCCAGCAGGGGACTAGCGGGAGCTGGCACAGATACGCAGTATTTT.